A single sample is the source of the 10 T cell receptor beta chains below, sequenced in a study of blood T cell repertoires in COVID-19. TCRdb's copy holds only in-frame clones and misses some; the assay was immunoSEQ multiplex PCR. Of about 670,000 clones listed, around 89% are singletons. The sample taken for sequencing was peripheral blood. These receptors originate from a woman between 18 and 29 years old with acute or convalescent COVID-19.

This chain joins TRBV7-6 and TRBJ1-5; D possibly corresponds to TRBD1 (6 bases). This CDR3 has 13 amino acids. Germline CDR1 and CDR2: SGHVS and FNYEAQ. The V gene lost 6 bases and the J gene lost 4 bases, with 10 bases spanning the gap. The CDR3 coding sequence is TGTGCCAGCAGTCCCCAGGGGAATCAGCCCCAGCATTTT. Encoded protein: CASSPQGNQPQHF.

The V call is TRBV3-1 (or the pseudogene TRBV3-2), the J call TRBJ2-5; 8 nucleotides line up with TRBD2. This CDR3 has 15 amino acids. CDR1 and CDR2 from the germline V gene are LGHDT and YNNKEL (reference sequence). The J segment lost 4 bases and the V segment lost 1 base, leaving 5 bases of the junction unmatched. CDR3 region: CASSQAGGVRETQYF. CDR3 DNA sequence: TGTGCCAGCAGCCAAGCGGGGGGGGTAAGAGAGACCCAGTACTTC.

The chain has TRBV9 and TRBJ1-1; D is ambiguous. With 3 bases removed from V and 3 bases from J, the gap between germline ends came to 6 bases. The V gene's germline CDR1 is SGDLS and CDR2 YYNGEE. The CDR3 sequence is 12 residues long. DNA of the CDR3: TGTGCCAGCAGCGACCGGGACACTGAAGCTTTCTTT. Its translation: CASSDRDTEAFF.

The count of this clone is one. The V call is TRBV23-1, the J call TRBJ1-1; 8 bases line up with TRBD1. TRBV23-1 is treated as an ORF (open reading frame) with a function not yet certain. The V and J ends lost 4 bases and 3 bases, in that order; junction bases with no gene match: 16. This CDR3 is 18 amino acids long. The CDR3 region has the DNA TGCGCCAGCAGTCCCCTTTTGGCGGACAGGGATCCGTACACTGAAGCTTTCTTT. As protein: CASSPLLADRDPYTEAFF.

There are a few counts of this clone. The CDR3 loop reads CASSQGGPNYGYTF. In nucleotides, the CDR3 is TGTGCCAGCAGTCAAGGGGGTCCTAACTATGGCTACACCTTC. The chain has TRBV28 and TRBJ1-2, with a weak D call TRBD1 (6 bases). The length of the CDR3 is 14 residues. V lost 5 bases to trimming and J lost 0 bases, with 10 bases between them. Per germline, CDR1 MDHEN and CDR2 SYDVKM.

The chain links TRBV4-1 to TRBJ1-3, with D unresolved. Germline assignment: CDR1 MGHRA and CDR2 YSYEKL. V shed 0 bases and J shed 9 bases, with 12 bases lying between them. This CDR3 contains 14 residues. The CDR3 nucleotides are TGCGCCAGCAGCCAAGAAAACGGTCTCGGCACCATATATTTT. Residues: CASSQENGLGTIYF.

The V and J genes are TRBV5-1 and TRBJ2-1; 12 bases are shared with TRBD2. Germline lookup yields CDR1 SGHRS and CDR2 YFSETQ. J gave up 8 bases and V 6 bases, and 12 bases lay outside the gene matches. The CDR3 has 16 residues. The CDR3 protein is CASTYQLAGGSDEQFF. CDR3 DNA sequence: TGCGCCAGCACCTATCAACTAGCGGGGGGATCCGATGAGCAGTTCTTC.

The chain couples TRBV27 to TRBJ1-2, with D possibly TRBD1 on 6 matching bases. The CDR3 loop spans 14 amino acids. Germline-derived CDR1 and CDR2 are MNHEY and SMNVEV (reference sequence). Trimming removed 8 bases from V and 8 bases from J, with 21 bases in between. The chain's CDR3 is CASVGWGGRSGYTF. In nucleotides, the CDR3 is TGTGCCAGCGTCGGCTGGGGGGGGCGTTCCGGCTACACCTTC.

This chain uses TRBV15 with TRBJ2-5; 9 bases are a match to TRBD2. This CDR3 region has 15 residues. Germline loops: CDR1 LNHNV, CDR2 YYDKDF (reference sequence). The V gene end was trimmed by 1 base and the J gene end by 4 bases; junction bases not matched to a gene: 4. Written as DNA, the CDR3 is TGTGCCACCAGCAGAGTGGGACTAGCAGGAGAGACCCAGTACTTC. Protein sequence: CATSRVGLAGETQYF. The full variable domain, completed using reference TRBV15 and TRBJ2-5, is DAMVIQNPRYQVTQFGKPVTLSCSQTLNHNVMYWYQQKSSQAPKLLFHYYDKDFNNEADTPDNFQSRRPNTSFCFLDIRSPGLGDTAMYLCATSRVGLAGETQYFGPGTRLLVL.

This rearrangement joins TRBV20-1 to TRBJ1-6; tentatively, D is TRBD1 (6 bases). The V gene lost 3 bases and the J gene lost 9 bases, with 18 bases spanning the gap. From germline, CDR1 is DFQATT and CDR2 SNEGSKA (reference sequence). The CDR3 has 15 amino acids. The CDR3 spells CSASAPGGGSSPLHF. DNA of the CDR3: TGCAGTGCTAGTGCCCCGGGGGGCGGGAGTTCACCCCTCCACTTT.